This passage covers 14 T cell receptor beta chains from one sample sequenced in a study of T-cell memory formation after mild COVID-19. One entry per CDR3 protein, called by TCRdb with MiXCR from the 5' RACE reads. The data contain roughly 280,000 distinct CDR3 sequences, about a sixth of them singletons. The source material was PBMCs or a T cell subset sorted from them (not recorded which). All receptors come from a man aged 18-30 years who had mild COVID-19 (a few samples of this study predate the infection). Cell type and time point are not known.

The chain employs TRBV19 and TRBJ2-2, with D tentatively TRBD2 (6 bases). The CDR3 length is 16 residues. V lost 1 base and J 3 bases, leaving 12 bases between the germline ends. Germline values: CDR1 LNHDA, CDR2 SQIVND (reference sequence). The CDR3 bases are TGTGCCAGTAGTATAGGGGCCGAGCGGGACACCGGGGAGCTGTTTTTT. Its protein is CASSIGAERDTGELFF.

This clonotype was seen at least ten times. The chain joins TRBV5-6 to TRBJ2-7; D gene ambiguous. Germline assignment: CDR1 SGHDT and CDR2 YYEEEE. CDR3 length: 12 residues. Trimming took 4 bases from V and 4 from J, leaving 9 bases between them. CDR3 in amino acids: CASSVGPYEQYV. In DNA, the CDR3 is TGTGCCAGCAGCGTCGGGCCGTACGAGCAGTACGTC.

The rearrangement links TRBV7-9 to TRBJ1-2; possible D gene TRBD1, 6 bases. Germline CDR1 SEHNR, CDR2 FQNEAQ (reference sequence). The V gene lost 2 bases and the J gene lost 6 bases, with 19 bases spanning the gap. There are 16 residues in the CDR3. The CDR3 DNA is TGTGCCAGCAGCTTATACCTTTCCAGGGGCGCGGATGGCTACACCTTC. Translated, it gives CASSLYLSRGADGYTF.

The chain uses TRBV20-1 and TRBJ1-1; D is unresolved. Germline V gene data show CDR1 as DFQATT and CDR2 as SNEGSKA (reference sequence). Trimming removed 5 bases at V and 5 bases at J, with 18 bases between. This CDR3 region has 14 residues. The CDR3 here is CSAFLVGGGTEAFF. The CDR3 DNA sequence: TGCAGTGCTTTCCTCGTAGGTGGAGGGACTGAAGCTTTCTTT.

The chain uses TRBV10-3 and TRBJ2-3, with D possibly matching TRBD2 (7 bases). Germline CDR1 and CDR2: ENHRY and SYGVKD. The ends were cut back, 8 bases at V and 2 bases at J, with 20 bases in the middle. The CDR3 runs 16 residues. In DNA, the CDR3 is TGTGCCATCCATCCAGGACGGGGGGCGTCCACAGATACGCAGTATTTT. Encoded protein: CAIHPGRGASTDTQYF.

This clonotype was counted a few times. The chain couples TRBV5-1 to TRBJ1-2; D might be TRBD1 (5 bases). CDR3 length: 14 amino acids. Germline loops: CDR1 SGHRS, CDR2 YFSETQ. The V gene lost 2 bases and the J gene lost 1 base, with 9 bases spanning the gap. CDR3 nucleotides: TGCGCCAGCAGCTTCGGGGGGTTTAACTATGGCTACACCTTC. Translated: CASSFGGFNYGYTF.

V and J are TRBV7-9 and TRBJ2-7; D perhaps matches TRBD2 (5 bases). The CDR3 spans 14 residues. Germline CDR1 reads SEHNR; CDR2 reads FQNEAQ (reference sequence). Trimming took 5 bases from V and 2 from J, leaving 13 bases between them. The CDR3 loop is CASSPDYQPYEQYV. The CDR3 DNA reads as TGTGCCAGCAGCCCAGACTATCAACCCTACGAGCAGTACGTC.

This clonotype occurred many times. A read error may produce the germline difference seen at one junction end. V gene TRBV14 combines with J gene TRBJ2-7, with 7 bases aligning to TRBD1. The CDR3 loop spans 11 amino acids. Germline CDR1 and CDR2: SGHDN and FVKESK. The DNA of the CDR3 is TGTGCCAGCAGCCAAGGAAGGGGGCAGGCCTTC. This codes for CASSQGRGQAF.

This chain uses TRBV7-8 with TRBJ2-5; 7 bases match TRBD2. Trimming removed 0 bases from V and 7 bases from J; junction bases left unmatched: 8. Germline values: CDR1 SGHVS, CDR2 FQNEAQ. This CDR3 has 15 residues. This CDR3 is CASSLAGLVYGTQYF. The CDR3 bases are TGTGCCAGCAGCTTAGCCGGACTAGTATATGGGACCCAGTACTTC. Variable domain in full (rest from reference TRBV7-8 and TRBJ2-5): GAGVSQSPRYKVAKRGQDVALRCDPISGHVSLFWYQQALGQGPEFLTYFQNEAQLDKSGLPSDRFFAERPEGSVSTLKIQRTQQEDSAVYLCASSLAGLVYGTQYFGPGTRLLVL.

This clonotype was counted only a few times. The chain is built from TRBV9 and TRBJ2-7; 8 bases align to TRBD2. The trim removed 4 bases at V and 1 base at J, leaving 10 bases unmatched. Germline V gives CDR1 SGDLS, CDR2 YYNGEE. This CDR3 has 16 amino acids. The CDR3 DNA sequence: TGTGCCAGCAGCCCCTTGGGACTAGGGGAATCCTACGAGCAGTACTTC. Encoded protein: CASSPLGLGESYEQYF.

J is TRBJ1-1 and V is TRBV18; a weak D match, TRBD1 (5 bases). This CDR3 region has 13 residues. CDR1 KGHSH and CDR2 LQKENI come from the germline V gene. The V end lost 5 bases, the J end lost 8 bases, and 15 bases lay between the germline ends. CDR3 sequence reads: CASSGAASAEAFF. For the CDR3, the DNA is TGTGCCAGCTCAGGGGCAGCCAGCGCGGAAGCTTTCTTT.

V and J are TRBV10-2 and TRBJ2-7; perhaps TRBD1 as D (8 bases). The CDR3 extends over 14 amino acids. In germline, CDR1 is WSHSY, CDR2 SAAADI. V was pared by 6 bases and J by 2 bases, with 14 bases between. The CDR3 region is CASRVTGGAYEQYF. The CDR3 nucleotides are TGCGCCAGCAGGGTTACAGGGGGGGCCTACGAGCAGTACTTC.

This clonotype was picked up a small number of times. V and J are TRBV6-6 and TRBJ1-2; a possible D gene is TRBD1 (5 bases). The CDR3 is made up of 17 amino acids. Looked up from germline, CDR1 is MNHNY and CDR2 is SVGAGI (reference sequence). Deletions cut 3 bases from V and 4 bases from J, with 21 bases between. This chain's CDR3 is CASSYGGGSGFFYGYTF. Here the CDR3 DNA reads TGTGCCAGCAGTTATGGAGGAGGATCAGGGTTCTTCTATGGCTACACCTTC.

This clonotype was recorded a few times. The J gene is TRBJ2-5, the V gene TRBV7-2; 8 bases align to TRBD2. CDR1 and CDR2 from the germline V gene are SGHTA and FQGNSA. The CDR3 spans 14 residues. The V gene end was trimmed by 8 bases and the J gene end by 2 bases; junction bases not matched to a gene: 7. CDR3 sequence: CASLRGTSQETQYF. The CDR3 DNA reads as TGTGCCAGCCTAAGGGGGACTAGTCAAGAGACCCAGTACTTC. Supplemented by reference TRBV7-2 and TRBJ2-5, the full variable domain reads GAGVSQSPSNKVTEKGKDVELRCDPISGHTALYWYRQSLGQGLEFLIYFQGNSAPDKSGLPSDRFSAERTGGSVSTLTIQRTQQEDSAVYLCASLRGTSQETQYFGPGTRLLVL.